A selection of T cell receptor beta chains follows, all from one sample in a study of blood T cells in healthy people across ages. TCRdb re-called the 5' RACE reads with MiXCR, one entry per CDR3 protein. This table has 1.5 million to 1.8 million distinct CDR3 sequences, approximately 42% appearing once. Sequencing was done on a sample of blood. All receptors come from a woman under 30 in good health. The CDR3 runs from the conserved cysteine through the conserved F or W. Fields, in order: CDR3 protein, CDR3 DNA, D gene, V gene, clone size, J gene. D genes are given only for firm matches. A row's size may be missing; if present it is once, few, many or a size class.

CASSARQGALNYTGELFF | TGTGCCAGCAGCGCACGACAGGGGGCCCTAAATTACACCGGGGAGCTGTTTTTT | TRBD1 | TRBV9 | NA | TRBJ2-2
CASSPQPLPANEKLFF | TGTGCCAGCAGCCCCCAACCCTTACCGGCGAATGAAAAACTGTTTTTT | NA | TRBV3-1 | few | TRBJ1-4
CASSYGGDGAARGYTF | TGTGCCAGCAGCTACGGTGGGGACGGCGCCGCCCGTGGCTACACCTTC | NA | TRBV7-2 | few | TRBJ1-2
CASSPGTSGGAGRNTQYF | TGTGCCAGCAGCCCCGGGACTAGCGGGGGGGCCGGTCGAAACACGCAGTATTTT | TRBD2 | TRBV12-3/TRBV12-4 | once | TRBJ2-3
CASGLHGTGGTDTQYF | TGTGCTAGTGGTTTACACGGGACAGGGGGCACAGATACGCAGTATTTT | TRBD1 | TRBV12-5 | NA | TRBJ2-3
CASSEGTLRGVEQYF | TGTGCCAGCAGTGAAGGGACGCTGCGTGGCGTTGAGCAGTACTTC | NA | TRBV2 | once | TRBJ2-5
CSVGQSSSEAFF | TGCAGCGTTGGACAGTCATCCTCTGAAGCTTTCTTT | NA | TRBV29-1 | NA | TRBJ1-1
CSAPVSGNTIYF | TGCAGTGCGCCCGTCTCTGGAAACACCATATATTTT | NA | TRBV20-1 | once | TRBJ1-3
CSVGMTSGRAYNEQFF | TGCAGCGTTGGGATGACTAGCGGGAGAGCATACAATGAGCAGTTCTTC | TRBD2 | TRBV29-1 | few | TRBJ2-1
CASSFTSGGSSYNEQFF | TGCGCCAGCAGCTTTACTAGCGGGGGAAGCTCCTACAATGAGCAGTTCTTC | TRBD2 | TRBV5-1 | few | TRBJ2-1
CASSCGPGYQPQHF | TGTGCCAGCAGTTGCGGTCCAGGGTATCAGCCCCAGCATTTT | NA | TRBV6-2/TRBV6-3 | NA | TRBJ1-5
CASSLADGRHEQFF | TGTGCCAGCAGCTTAGCGGATGGGAGGCATGAGCAGTTCTTC | NA | TRBV7-9 | few | TRBJ2-1
CASSSLDGENEQFF | TGCGCCAGCAGCTCTTTGGACGGGGAGAATGAGCAGTTCTTC | NA | TRBV4-1 | few | TRBJ2-1
CASLRGGELFF | TGTGCCAGCCTTCGCGGGGGGGAGCTGTTTTTT | NA | TRBV13 | NA | TRBJ2-2
CSTKGGLASLLSDTQYF | TGCAGCACCAAGGGGGGACTAGCGAGCTTACTCTCAGATACGCAGTATTTT | TRBD2 | TRBV29-1 | few | TRBJ2-3
CASSHRGTRYNEQFF | TGTGCCAGCAGCCACCGTGGGACGAGGTACAATGAGCAGTTCTTC | NA | TRBV6-2/TRBV6-3 | NA | TRBJ2-1
CASSRRQGISDTQYF | TGTGCCAGCAGCCGACGACAGGGGATTTCAGATACGCAGTATTTT | TRBD1 | TRBV12-3/TRBV12-4 | few | TRBJ2-3
CASSEEDSGETQYF | TGTGCCAGCAGTGAGGAGGACAGCGGGGAGACCCAGTACTTC | NA | TRBV2 | NA | TRBJ2-5
CASSQAGFNEKLFF | TGCGCCAGCAGCCAAGCAGGGTTTAATGAAAAACTGTTTTTT | NA | TRBV4-1 | few | TRBJ1-4
CSATASTGGNTEAFF | TGCAGTGCCACTGCATCGACAGGGGGTAACACTGAAGCTTTCTTT | TRBD1 | TRBV20-1 | NA | TRBJ1-1
CASSFSESSYNEQYF | TGTGCCAGCTCATTCTCTGAGAGCTCCTACAATGAGCAGTACTTC | NA | TRBV18 | NA | TRBJ2-7
CSARNTGQGLDEQYF | TGCAGTGCTAGAAATACGGGACAGGGACTCGATGAGCAGTACTTC | TRBD1 | TRBV20-1 | once | TRBJ2-7
CASSRQESSYNSPLHF | TGTGCCAGCAGCAGACAGGAAAGCTCCTATAATTCACCCCTCCACTTT | NA | TRBV6-6 | NA | TRBJ1-6
CSAPSPTGGTDTQYF | TGCAGTGCTCCCTCGCCGACAGGGGGGACAGATACGCAGTATTTT | TRBD1 | TRBV20-1 | few | TRBJ2-3
CAVRLGERVNEQFF | TGTGCCGTCCGTTTGGGGGAAAGGGTCAATGAGCAGTTCTTC | NA | TRBV10-3 | NA | TRBJ2-1
CASSLDSGSGEEQFF | TGTGCCAGCAGCTTAGACTCCGGGTCCGGGGAGGAGCAGTTCTTC | NA | TRBV7-2 | NA | TRBJ2-1
CASSFHQEPQHF | TGTGCCAGCAGCTTTCACCAGGAGCCCCAGCATTTT | NA | TRBV7-2 | few | TRBJ1-5
CSPTSGAPHNYGYTF | TGCAGTCCAACCAGCGGGGCACCACATAACTATGGCTACACCTTC | NA | TRBV20-1 | NA | TRBJ1-2
CASTTHGAGQDEQFF | TGTGCCAGCACCACACACGGGGCTGGACAGGATGAGCAGTTCTTC | TRBD1 | TRBV25-1 | NA | TRBJ2-1
CASSQGRITEAFF | TGCGCCAGCAGCCAAGGCAGGATCACTGAAGCTTTCTTT | NA | TRBV4-3 | NA | TRBJ1-1
CASSVQQSNTEAFF | TGTGCCAGCAGCGTACAGCAATCTAACACTGAAGCTTTCTTT | NA | TRBV9 | NA | TRBJ1-1